This T cell receptor beta chain appears in the sequencing data of a study of identical twins. The study's findings and limits: Findings depended on cross-sectional statistics rather than tracking the same donors. In beta out-of-frame sequences, the excess sharing between twins was weaker. Models underestimated out-of-frame TCR alpha sharing in monozygotic twins.

One entry per CDR3 protein, called by TCRdb with MiXCR from the 5' RACE reads. The sample includes approximately 890,000 distinct CDR3 sequences, 10% to 15% of them seen just once. Germline V lookup: CDR1 SGHRS, CDR2 YFSETQ. The V segment lost 4 bases and the J segment 7 bases; nucleotides outside the gene matches: 13. This CDR3 spans 16 amino acids. This clonotype was counted ten times or more. Antigen: not known. This sample also belongs to another study, concerning yellow fever vaccine responses in identical twins.

The sequenced sample was PBMCs. V gene TRBV5-1 combines with J gene TRBJ2-2, with TRBD2 identical over 7 bases. The source of this sequence is a young woman in good health. The CDR3 DNA is TGCGCCAGCAGCCCGGCCCAGCGGGGAGGGGTCGGGGAGCTGTTTTTT. Amino acid sequence: CASSPAQRGGVGELFF.